This paragraph reports one T cell receptor (beta chain). Its antigen is as yet unknown. There are 17 residues in the CDR3. After removal of 8 bases from V and 0 bases from J, the junction contained 12 bases not matched to a gene. These data belong to a study of T cell repertoires in cytomegalovirus infection. As for the study in general: Evidence of both CMV infection and a matching HLA type came from public TCR beta signatures. Regarding the study as a whole: CMV-specific TCR beta clonotypes restricted by HLA-C dominated the ex vivo response. The study identified carriers of CMV plus the relevant HLA from cumulative public TCR beta family frequency.

TCRdb re-derived calls from the reads in MiXCR, one entry per CDR3 protein. The sample lists around 450,000 distinct CDR3 sequences; 25% to 40% were seen once. The chain joins TRBV23-1 to TRBJ1-5; 8 positions match TRBD1. TRBV23-1 is an ORF for which the function is uncertain. The specimen sequenced was PBMCs. This receptor was taken from a human donor in good health (CMV status not recorded). Some clones in this sample may be carry-over from other donors' samples. CDR3 bases: TGCGCCAGCGACGGACAGGGTACAGCCTATAGCAATCAGCCCCAGCATTTT. Its protein product is CASDGQGTAYSNQPQHF.